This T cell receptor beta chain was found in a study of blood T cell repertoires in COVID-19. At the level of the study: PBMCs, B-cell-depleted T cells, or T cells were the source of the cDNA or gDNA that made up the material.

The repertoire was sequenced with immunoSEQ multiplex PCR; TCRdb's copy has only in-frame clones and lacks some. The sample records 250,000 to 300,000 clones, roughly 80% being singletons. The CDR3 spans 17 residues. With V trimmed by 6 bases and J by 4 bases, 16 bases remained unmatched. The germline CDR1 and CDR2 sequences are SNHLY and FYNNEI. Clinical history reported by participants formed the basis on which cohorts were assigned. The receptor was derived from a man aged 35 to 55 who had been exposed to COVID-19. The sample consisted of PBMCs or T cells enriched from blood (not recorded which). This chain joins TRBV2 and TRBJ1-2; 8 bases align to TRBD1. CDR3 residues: CASRTHRTGPRAYGYTF. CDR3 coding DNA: TGTGCCAGCAGGACACATAGGACAGGGCCAAGAGCCTATGGCTACACCTTC.